These T cell receptor beta chains were read from a single sample in a study of T cells in Graves' hyperthyroidism and ophthalmopathy. Each CDR3 protein is one row after TCRdb ran MiXCR on the multiplex PCR reads. This sample has a few hundred thousand distinct CDR3 sequences, with around 14% found just once. The specimen sequenced was blood. Receptors were obtained from a woman aged 18-30 years with Graves' hyperthyroidism that later progressed to Graves' ophthalmopathy. Each CDR3 is given with its conserved first and last residue. The D gene is left open where the match is weak. Size values are once, few and many counts, or a class for expanded clones, and some rows have none.

len	abundance	j_gene	v_gene	d_gene	CDR3aa	CDR3nt
15	many	TRBJ2-5	TRBV5-1	-	CASSFVGTKKETQYF	TGCGCCAGCAGCTTCGTTGGGACAAAGAAAGAGACCCAGTACTTC
17	-	TRBJ1-6	TRBV25-1	-	CASTESQGSAINSPLHF	TGTGCCAGCACCGAATCCCAGGGGTCGGCGATTAATTCACCCCTCCACTTT
17	-	TRBJ2-1	TRBV6-2/TRBV6-3	TRBD2	CASSGLAGSWGYNEQFF	TGTGCCAGCAGTGGACTAGCGGGCTCCTGGGGTTACAATGAGCAGTTCTTC
15	-	TRBJ2-7	TRBV24-1	TRBD1	CATSDGQGAKYEQYF	TGTGCCACCAGTGACGGACAGGGGGCTAAATACGAGCAGTACTTC
15	-	TRBJ2-2	TRBV14	-	CATQDGKANTGELFF	TGTGCCACCCAGGACGGCAAAGCTAACACCGGGGAGCTGTTTTTT
16	few	TRBJ2-1	TRBV20-1	TRBD2	CSANGAGLAGTYEQFF	TGCAGTGCTAACGGGGCTGGACTAGCGGGAACGTATGAGCAGTTCTTC
15	many	TRBJ1-4	TRBV12-3/TRBV12-4	-	CASSLGEGEGEKLFF	TGTGCCAGCAGTTTAGGGGAGGGGGAAGGGGAAAAACTGTTTTTT
16	-	TRBJ2-3	TRBV9	-	CASSVEGRRGIDTQYF	TGTGCCAGCAGCGTAGAAGGGCGTCGCGGAATAGATACGCAGTATTTT
16	few	TRBJ2-3	TRBV9	TRBD2	CASSSETSGITDTQYF	TGTGCCAGCAGTTCCGAGACTAGCGGGATCACAGATACGCAGTATTTT
16	many	TRBJ2-1	TRBV28	-	CASSLGQLLLYNEQFF	TGTGCCAGCAGTTTAGGGCAGCTACTCCTCTACAATGAGCAGTTCTTC
14	-	TRBJ1-4	TRBV13	-	CASSLRRINEKLFF	TGTGCCAGCAGTTTGAGACGGATTAATGAAAAACTGTTTTTT
14	-	TRBJ1-6	TRBV27	-	CASTPGPSGSPLHF	TGTGCCAGCACCCCGGGACCGAGCGGGTCACCCCTCCACTTT
15	many	TRBJ2-1	TRBV28	-	CASSLSESPYNEQFF	TGTGCCAGCAGTTTATCGGAATCTCCCTACAATGAGCAGTTCTTC
15	-	TRBJ2-7	TRBV20-1	TRBD2	CSAGGLAGYSYEQYF	TGCAGTGCGGGGGGACTAGCGGGCTACTCCTACGAGCAGTACTTC
13	many	TRBJ2-1	TRBV7-2	-	CASSSVAHNEQFF	TGTGCCAGCAGCTCAGTGGCCCACAATGAGCAGTTCTTC
14	many	TRBJ2-7	TRBV5-5	-	CASSFAVSSYEQYF	TGTGCCAGCAGCTTTGCGGTAAGCTCCTACGAGCAGTACTTC
18	-	TRBJ2-6	TRBV4-3	-	CASSQDSGGGTGANVLTF	TGCGCCAGCAGCCAAGATAGTGGGGGAGGCACTGGGGCCAACGTCCTGACTTTC
14	many	TRBJ2-7	TRBV28	-	CASKLMGRPYEQYF	TGTGCCAGCAAACTAATGGGTCGGCCCTACGAGCAGTACTTC
15	few	TRBJ1-2	TRBV20-1	-	CSATGTGKANYGYTF	TGCAGTGCTACCGGGACGGGAAAAGCTAACTATGGCTACACCTTC
16	-	TRBJ2-7	TRBV14	TRBD1	CASSGTVDRGLYEQYF	TGTGCCAGCAGCGGAACAGTGGACAGGGGGCTATACGAGCAGTACTTC
16	few	TRBJ1-5	TRBV7-8	TRBD1	CASSAPLGDSNQPQHF	TGTGCCAGCAGCGCACCCCTCGGGGACAGTAATCAGCCCCAGCATTTT
18	many	TRBJ2-1	TRBV7-2	TRBD2	CASSSQGAGGQGYNEQFF	TGTGCCAGCAGCTCGCAAGGAGCGGGAGGGCAGGGCTACAATGAGCAGTTCTTC
14	many	TRBJ2-7	TRBV12-3/TRBV12-4	-	CASSLAVSSYEQYF	TGTGCCAGCAGTTTAGCCGTTAGCTCCTACGAGCAGTACTTC